These T cell receptor beta chains were read from a single sample in a study of metastatic and nonmetastatic thyroid tumors. TCRdb re-called clones via MiXCR from the PCR reads. Of about 92,000 clones in the sample, approximately 15% were seen once. Sequencing was carried out using blood. Source of these receptors: a female donor with papillary thyroid cancer or a benign thyroid nodule (not recorded which). Some clones in this sample may be carry-over from other donors' samples. CDR3s include the opening cysteine and the closing phenylalanine or tryptophan.

>TRBV5-6
CASSLLGNNTGELFF
>TRBV6-1
CASSDNYGYTF
>TRBV20-1
CSARGQAGANVLTF
>TRBV2
CASNYQGVTEAFF
>TRBV10-2
CATEATGTGEQYF
>TRBV6-1
CASSQGGQGYEQYF
>TRBV20-1
CSSSGTAYLEVGVQYF
>TRBV9
CASSVGGGPTNEQFF
>TRBV13
CASNGGRTEAFF
>TRBV28
CASSWRRRSIYGYTF
>TRBV15
CATSRDWSGGAFYNEQFF